This TCR beta chain was documented in a study of technical replicates of blood from a few donors. V lost 1 base and J 2 bases, leaving 9 bases between the germline ends. Germline assignment: CDR1 SGHRS and CDR2 YFSETQ. The CDR3 totals 14 residues. Sequenced by immunoSEQ multiplex PCR; TCRdb stores in-frame clones only, minus some. The sample lists about 79,000 clones, under 95% occurring once. Input material: T cells isolated from PBMCs. This clonotype was obtained from a human donor in good health. The chain couples TRBV5-1 to TRBJ1-1; maybe TRBD1 (5 bases). CDR3 protein: CASSLPGPNTEAFF. CDR3 DNA: TGCGCCAGCAGCTTGCCAGGGCCTAACACTGAAGCTTTCTTT.